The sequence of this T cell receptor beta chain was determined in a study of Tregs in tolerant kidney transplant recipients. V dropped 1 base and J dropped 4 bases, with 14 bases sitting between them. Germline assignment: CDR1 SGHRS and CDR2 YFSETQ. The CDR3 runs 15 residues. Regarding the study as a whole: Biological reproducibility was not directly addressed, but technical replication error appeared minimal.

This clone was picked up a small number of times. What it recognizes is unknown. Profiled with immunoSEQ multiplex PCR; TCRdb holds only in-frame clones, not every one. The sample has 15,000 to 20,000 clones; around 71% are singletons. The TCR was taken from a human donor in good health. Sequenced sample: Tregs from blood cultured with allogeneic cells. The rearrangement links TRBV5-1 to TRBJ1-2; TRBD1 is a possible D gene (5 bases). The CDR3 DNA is TGCGCCAGCAGCTTGTTTACCCAGGGAAGCTATGGCTACACCTTC. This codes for CASSLFTQGSYGYTF.